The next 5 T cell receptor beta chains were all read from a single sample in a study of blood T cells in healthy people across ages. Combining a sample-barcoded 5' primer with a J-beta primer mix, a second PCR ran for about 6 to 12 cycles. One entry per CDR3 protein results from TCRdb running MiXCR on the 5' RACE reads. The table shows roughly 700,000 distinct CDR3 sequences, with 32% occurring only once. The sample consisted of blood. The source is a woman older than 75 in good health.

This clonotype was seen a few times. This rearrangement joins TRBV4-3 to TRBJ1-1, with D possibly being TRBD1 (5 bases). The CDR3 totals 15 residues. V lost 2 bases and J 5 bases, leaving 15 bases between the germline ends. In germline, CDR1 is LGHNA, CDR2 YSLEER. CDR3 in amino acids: CASSQRDGRETEAFF. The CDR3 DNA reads TGCGCCAGCAGCCAACGGGACGGTCGGGAAACTGAAGCTTTCTTT.

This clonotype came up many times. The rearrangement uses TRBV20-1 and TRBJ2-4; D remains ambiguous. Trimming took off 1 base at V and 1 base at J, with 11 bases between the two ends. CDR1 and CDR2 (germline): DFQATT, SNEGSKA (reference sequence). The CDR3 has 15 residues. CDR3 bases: TGCAGTGCTAGAGGATCCTCTTCGGCCAAAAACATTCAGTACTTC. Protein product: CSARGSSSAKNIQYF.

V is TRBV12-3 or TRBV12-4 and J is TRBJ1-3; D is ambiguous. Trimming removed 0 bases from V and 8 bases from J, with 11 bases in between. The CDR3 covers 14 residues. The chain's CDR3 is CASSLAQTTDTIYF. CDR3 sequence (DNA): TGTGCCAGCAGTTTAGCACAGACTACGGACACCATATATTTT.

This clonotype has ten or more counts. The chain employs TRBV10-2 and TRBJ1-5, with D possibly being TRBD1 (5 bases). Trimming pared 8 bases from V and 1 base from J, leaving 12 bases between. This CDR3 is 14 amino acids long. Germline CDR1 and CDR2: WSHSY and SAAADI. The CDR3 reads CASRGGSSNQPQHF. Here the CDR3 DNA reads TGCGCCAGCCGGGGGGGATCGAGCAATCAGCCCCAGCATTTT.

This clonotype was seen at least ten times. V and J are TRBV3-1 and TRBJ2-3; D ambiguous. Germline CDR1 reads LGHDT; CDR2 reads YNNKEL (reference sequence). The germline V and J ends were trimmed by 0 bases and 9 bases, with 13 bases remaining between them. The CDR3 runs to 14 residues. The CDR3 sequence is CASSQDLASSTQYF. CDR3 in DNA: TGTGCCAGCAGCCAAGATTTGGCCAGTTCGACGCAGTATTTT.